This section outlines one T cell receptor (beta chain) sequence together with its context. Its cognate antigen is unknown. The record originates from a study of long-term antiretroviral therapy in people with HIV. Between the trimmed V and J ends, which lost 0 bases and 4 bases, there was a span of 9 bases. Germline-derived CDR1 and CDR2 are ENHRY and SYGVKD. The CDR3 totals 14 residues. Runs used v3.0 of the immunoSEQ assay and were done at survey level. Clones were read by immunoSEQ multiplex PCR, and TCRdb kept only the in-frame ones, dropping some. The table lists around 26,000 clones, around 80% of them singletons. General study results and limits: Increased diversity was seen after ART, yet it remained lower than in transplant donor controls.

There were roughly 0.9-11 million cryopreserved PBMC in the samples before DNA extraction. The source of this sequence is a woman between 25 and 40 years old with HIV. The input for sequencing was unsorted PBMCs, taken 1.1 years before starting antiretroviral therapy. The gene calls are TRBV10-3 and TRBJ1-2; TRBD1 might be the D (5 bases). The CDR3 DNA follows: TGTGCCATCAGTGAGTCTTCAGGGCCCTATGGCTACACCTTC. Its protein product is CAISESSGPYGYTF.